The present entry profiles one T cell receptor (beta chain) with its context. This record comes from a study of CD8 T cells in Susac syndrome. Random-hexamer reverse transcription was applied to about 0.45 to 1 ug RNA. A single record per CDR3 protein comes from TCRdb applying MiXCR to the immunoSEQ multiplex PCR reads. The repertoire holds about 150,000 distinct CDR3 sequences, with just under 97% as singletons. The germline CDR1 and CDR2 sequences are GTSNPN and SVGIG (reference sequence). The J segment lost 11 bases and the V segment lost 2 bases, leaving 14 bases of the junction unmatched. The CDR3 is 14 amino acids. Sequencing of TCR beta was undertaken in CD8+ and CD4+ T cells derived from blood.

What was sequenced was CD8+ T cells from PBMCs. The rearrangement uses TRBV30 and TRBJ1-1; TRBD1 agrees at 7 bases. The receptor was isolated from a human donor with multiple sclerosis. Here the CDR3 reads CAWSPPGQRLRAFF. CDR3 in DNA: TGTGCCTGGAGTCCCCCGGGACAGCGGCTGCGGGCTTTCTTT.